One sample yielded the 8 T cell receptor beta chains listed below, sequenced in a study of blood T cell repertoires in COVID-19. Data came from immunoSEQ multiplex PCR; TCRdb stores just in-frame clones and leaves some out. Of about 270,000 clones in the sample, 86% were seen once. The sample consisted of PBMCs or T cells enriched from blood (not recorded which). The receptors shown here come from a woman aged 18-35 years who had recovered from COVID-19.

For the CDR3, the DNA is TGTGCCAGCAGCTCCCAGGGGTTCACTGAAGCTTTCTTT. This translates into CASSSQGFTEAFF. The genes are TRBV28 and TRBJ1-1; perhaps TRBD1 as D (6 bases). Germline CDR1 MDHEN, CDR2 SYDVKM. With 6 bases removed from V and 4 bases from J, the gap between germline ends came to 12 bases. The CDR3 covers 13 residues.

The chain links TRBV27 to TRBJ1-5, with 10 bases lining up with TRBD1. The germline CDR1 and CDR2 sequences are MNHEY and SMNVEV (reference sequence). V lost 5 bases to trimming and J lost 9 bases; unmatched junction nucleotides: 7. This CDR3 has 14 amino acids. The CDR3 protein is CASSPGQGEAPQHF. For the CDR3, the DNA is TGTGCCAGCAGTCCTGGACAGGGGGAAGCGCCCCAGCATTTT.

This chain joins TRBV28 and TRBJ2-7; no clear D gene. CDR1 is MDHEN and CDR2 is SYDVKM in the germline V gene. Deletions cut 5 bases from V and 1 base from J, with 18 bases between. The CDR3 has 16 amino acids. CDR3 DNA: TGTGCCAGCAGTCCCCGCAAATGGCACCCTTCCTACGAGCAGTACTTC. It yields the protein CASSPRKWHPSYEQYF.

This chain connects TRBV29-1 to TRBJ2-3; 8 nucleotides agree with TRBD2. V was pared by 3 bases and J by 3 bases, with 2 bases of the junction left unmatched. The CDR3 is 13 amino acids. CDR1 SQVTM and CDR2 ANQGSEA come from the germline V gene. CDR3 DNA: TGCAGCGTTGATTCGGGGGGGACAGATACGCAGTATTTT. Its protein is CSVDSGGTDTQYF.

The CDR3 nucleotides read TGTGCCAGCAGTGGCGGGAGCTCCTACGAGCAGTACTTC. As protein: CASSGGSSYEQYF. The chain uses TRBV12-3 or TRBV12-4 and TRBJ2-7; 7 nucleotides agree with TRBD2. This CDR3 spans 13 amino acids. The junction had 1 base not matched to a gene; V was cut back by 5 bases and J by 0 bases.

The chain joins TRBV4-1 to TRBJ2-7, with 9 bases fitting TRBD1. Germline V gives CDR1 MGHRA, CDR2 YSYEKL. The CDR3 runs to 16 residues. The junction had 8 bases not matched to a gene; V was cut back by 1 base and J by 4 bases. The CDR3 here is CASSQGETGGWYEQYF. In DNA, the CDR3 is TGCGCCAGCAGCCAAGGAGAGACAGGGGGTTGGTACGAGCAGTACTTC.

J is TRBJ1-1 and V is TRBV19; perhaps TRBD1 as D (5 bases). Trimming pared 9 bases from V and 4 bases from J, leaving 12 bases between. This CDR3 comprises 12 residues. CDR1 LNHDA and CDR2 SQIVND come from the germline V gene (reference sequence). CDR3 coding DNA: TGTGCCAGCAATACAGGTTTCACTGAAGCTTTCTTT. It specifies CASNTGFTEAFF.

The chain recombines TRBV28 with TRBJ2-1, with a weak D call TRBD2 (6 bases). The length of the CDR3 is 15 residues. The V end lost 3 bases, the J end lost 9 bases, and 18 bases lay between the germline ends. Germline CDR1 MDHEN, CDR2 SYDVKM. The CDR3 nucleotides read TGTGCCAGCAGTTTTTCTGGTCGGGGGTTCAGTGAGCAGTTCTTC. Residues: CASSFSGRGFSEQFF.